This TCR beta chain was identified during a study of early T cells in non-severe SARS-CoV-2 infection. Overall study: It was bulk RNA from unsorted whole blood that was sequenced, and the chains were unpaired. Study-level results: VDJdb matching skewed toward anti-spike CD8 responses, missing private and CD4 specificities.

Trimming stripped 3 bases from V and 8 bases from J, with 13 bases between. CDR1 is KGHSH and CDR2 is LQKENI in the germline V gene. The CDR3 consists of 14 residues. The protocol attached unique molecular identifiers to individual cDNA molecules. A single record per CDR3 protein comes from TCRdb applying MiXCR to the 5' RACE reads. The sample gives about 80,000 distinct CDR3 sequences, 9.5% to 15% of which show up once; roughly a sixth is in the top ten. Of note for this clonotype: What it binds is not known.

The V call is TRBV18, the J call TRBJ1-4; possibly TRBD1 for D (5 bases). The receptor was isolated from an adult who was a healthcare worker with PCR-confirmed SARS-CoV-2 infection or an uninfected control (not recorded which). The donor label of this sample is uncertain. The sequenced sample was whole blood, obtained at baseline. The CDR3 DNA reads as TGTGCCAGCTCACCGGGCGGGGGTGAAGAAAAACTGTTTTTT. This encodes CASSPGGGEEKLFF.